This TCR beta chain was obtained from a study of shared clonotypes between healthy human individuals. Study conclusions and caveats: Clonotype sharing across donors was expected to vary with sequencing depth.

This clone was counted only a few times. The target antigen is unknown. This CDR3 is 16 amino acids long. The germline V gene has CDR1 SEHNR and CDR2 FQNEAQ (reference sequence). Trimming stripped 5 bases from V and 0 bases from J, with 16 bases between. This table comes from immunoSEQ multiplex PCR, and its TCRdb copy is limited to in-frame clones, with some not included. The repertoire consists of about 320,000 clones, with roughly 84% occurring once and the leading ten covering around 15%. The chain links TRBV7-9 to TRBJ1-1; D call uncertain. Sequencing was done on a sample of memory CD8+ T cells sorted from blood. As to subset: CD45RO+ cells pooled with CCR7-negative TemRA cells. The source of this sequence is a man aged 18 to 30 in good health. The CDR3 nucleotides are TGTGCCAGCAGCCGGCGCGGAGGCCAGATGAACACTGAAGCTTTCTTT. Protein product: CASSRRGGQMNTEAFF.